This entry describes one T cell receptor beta chain. Its antigen is not known. These data originate in a study of spatial heterogeneity in lung cancer. The overall study: Unique TCR and UMI combinations averaged more than ten appearances each in raw reads.

Study-wide points: Tumor TCRs that were ubiquitous and expanded showed up in blood more at resection than follow-up.

TCRdb passed the 5' RACE reads through MiXCR, listing each CDR3 protein once. The data show tens of thousands of distinct CDR3 sequences, about 12% seen once. Time point of the sample: sample taken at primary tumor resection. From tumor, nontumor lung or frozen PBMC, whole RNA was taken unsorted for sequencing. The sequencing here drew on PBMCs, taken at surgery. This TCR was recovered from a male donor with early-stage non-small cell lung cancer.

In DNA form, the CDR3 reads TGTGCCAGCAGCCAAGGGACAGCGGGAGTCGACGAGCAGTACTTC. This gives the protein CASSQGTAGVDEQYF. The rearrangement joins TRBV4-2 to TRBJ2-7; TRBD2 matches at 8 bases. Germline CDR1 LGHNA, CDR2 YNFKEQ. This CDR3 spans 15 amino acids. Germline trimming cut 1 base from V and 5 bases from J; bases unmatched to any gene: 7.